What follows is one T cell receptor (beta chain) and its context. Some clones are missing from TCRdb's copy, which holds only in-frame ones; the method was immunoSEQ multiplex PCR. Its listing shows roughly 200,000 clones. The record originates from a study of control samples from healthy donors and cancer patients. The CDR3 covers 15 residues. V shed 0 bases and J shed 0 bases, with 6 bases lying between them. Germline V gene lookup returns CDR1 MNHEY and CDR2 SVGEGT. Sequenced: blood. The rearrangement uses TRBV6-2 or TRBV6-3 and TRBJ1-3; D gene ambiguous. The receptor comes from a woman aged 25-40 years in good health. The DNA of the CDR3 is TGTGCCAGCAGTTACTCGACATACTCTGGAAACACCATATATTTT. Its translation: CASSYSTYSGNTIYF.